These 6 T cell receptor beta chains were sequenced from one sample in a study of pediatric ulcerative colitis. The table came from immunoSEQ multiplex PCR; TCRdb's copy has only in-frame clones and leaves some out. Among about 64,000 clones listed, around 80% were seen once. What was sequenced was blood. Receptors were obtained from a boy aged 5-17 years with moderate ulcerative colitis.

This clone has more than one count but fewer than ten. The gene calls are TRBV5-4 and TRBJ1-2; the match to TRBD1 covers 9 bases. This CDR3 region has 16 residues. Losses at the gene ends were 3 bases for V and 4 bases for J; bases not matched to a gene: 10. Germline lookup yields CDR1 SGHNT and CDR2 YYREEE (reference sequence). CDR3 protein: CASSSARDREAYGYTF. The CDR3 bases are TGTGCCAGCAGCTCGGCCCGGGACAGGGAAGCCTATGGCTACACCTTC. Based on the CDR3 plus reference TRBV5-4 and TRBJ1-2, the full variable domain is ETGVTQSPTHLIKTRGQQVTLRCSSQSGHNTVSWYQQALGQGPQFIFQYYREEENGRGNFPPRFSGLQFPNYSSELNVNALELDDSALYLCASSSARDREAYGYTFGSGTRLTVV.

This clone turned up a few times. This chain uses TRBV30 with TRBJ1-2; no clear D gene. Germline V CDR1 and CDR2: GTSNPN, SVGIG (reference sequence). The CDR3 runs 11 residues. The V end lost 2 bases, the J end lost 8 bases, and 9 bases lay between the germline ends. The CDR3 sequence: CAWSNGRGYTF. As DNA, the CDR3 is TGTGCCTGGAGTAACGGGCGCGGCTACACCTTC.

CDR3 coding DNA: TGTGCCAGCAGCGCGGCGACCGGGGAGCTGTTTTTT. As protein: CASSAATGELFF. The chain couples TRBV5-5 to TRBJ2-2; D not certain. Between the trimmed V and J ends, which lost 4 bases and 5 bases, there was a span of 6 bases. Germline V gives CDR1 SGHKS, CDR2 YYEKEE (reference sequence). The CDR3 is 12 residues long.

This chain joins TRBV5-6 and TRBJ1-1; D is undetermined. Germline V CDR1 and CDR2: SGHDT, YYEEEE. Trimming removed 4 bases from V and 6 bases from J, with 13 bases in between. The CDR3 totals 13 residues. CDR3 DNA sequence: TGTGCCAGCAGCCCGGACCCGAGGGCTGAAGCTTTCTTT. This codes for CASSPDPRAEAFF.

The chain is built from TRBV2 and TRBJ1-5; TRBD1 might be the D (6 bases). This CDR3 has 16 amino acids. Germline CDR1 and CDR2: SNHLY and FYNNEI. V was pared by 6 bases and J by 1 base, with 16 bases between. The CDR3 DNA reads as TGTGCCAGCAGCGGGGGGCGTCTTGGGAGCAATCAGCCCCAGCATTTT. Translating it yields CASSGGRLGSNQPQHF. Using reference TRBV2 and TRBJ1-5 for the parts outside the CDR3, the full variable domain is EPEVTQTPSHQVTQMGQEVILRCVPISNHLYFYWYRQILGQKVEFLVSFYNNEISEKSEIFDDQFSVERPDGSNFTLKIRSTKLEDSAMYFCASSGGRLGSNQPQHFGDGTRLSIL.

V gene TRBV7-9 combines with J gene TRBJ2-3, with TRBD2 matching over 13 bases. V lost 2 bases to trimming and J lost 2 bases; unmatched junction nucleotides: 7. The CDR3 is 18 amino acids. In germline, CDR1 is SEHNR, CDR2 FQNEAQ (reference sequence). The CDR3: CASSLLLAGGTFTDTQYF. As DNA, the CDR3 is TGTGCCAGCAGCTTATTACTAGCGGGGGGGACGTTCACAGATACGCAGTATTTT.